These 6 T cell receptor beta chains were all obtained from the same sample, sequenced in a study of prognosis after radiotherapy for stage I lung cancer. Genomic DNA was subjected to two-round multiplex PCR for amplification of TCR beta CDR3. Every TRBV and TRBJ gene had its own specific primer in first-round PCR. One entry per CDR3 protein, called by TCRdb with MiXCR from the multiplex PCR reads. The sample contains tens of thousands of distinct CDR3 sequences, 40% to 60% of which appear only once. Sequenced material: PBMCs, taken before or after stereotactic body radiation therapy (not recorded which). Source of these receptors: a donor older than 45 with non-small cell lung cancer.

As to this clonotype: It may be a read error: a sequence one base away is much more abundant. The gene calls are TRBV5-6 and TRBJ2-2, with D possibly matching TRBD2 (6 bases). This CDR3 has 15 residues. Germline-derived CDR1 and CDR2 are SGHDT and YYEEEE. The V end lost 4 bases, the J end lost 3 bases, and 13 bases lay between the germline ends. CDR3 coding DNA: TGTGCCAGCAGCCCCGTCCCGGGGGACACCGGGGAGCTGTTTTTT. Encoded protein: CASSPVPGDTGELFF.

The CDR3 region is CATSETRINYEQYF. The CDR3 region has the DNA TGTGCCACCTCCGAGACTAGAATTAATTACGAGCAGTACTTC. The chain employs TRBV2 and TRBJ2-7; tentative D call: TRBD2 (6 bases). Looked up from germline, CDR1 is SNHLY and CDR2 is FYNNEI. The CDR3 has 14 amino acids. V was pared by 10 bases and J by 4 bases, with 20 bases between. Drawing the rest from reference TRBV2 and TRBJ2-7, the complete variable domain is EPEVTQTPSHQVTQMGQEVILRCVPISNHLYFYWYRQILGQKVEFLVSFYNNEISEKSEIFDDQFSVERPDGSNFTLKIRSTKLEDSAMYFCATSETRINYEQYFGPGTRLTVT.

There are many counts of this clonotype. The chain couples TRBV7-2 to TRBJ2-2; no clear D gene. CDR3 length equals 14 residues. Germline V CDR1 and CDR2: SGHTA, FQGNSA. The germline V and J ends were trimmed by 1 base and 3 bases, with 6 bases remaining between them. In DNA form, the CDR3 reads TGTGCCAGCAGCTTAGTTAGGGACACCGGGGAGCTGTTTTTT. It is translated as CASSLVRDTGELFF.

This clonotype was observed many times. The rearrangement links TRBV7-9 to TRBJ2-3; D remains ambiguous. Germline values: CDR1 SEHNR, CDR2 FQNEAQ (reference sequence). This CDR3 spans 13 amino acids. V gave up 7 bases and J gave up 2 bases, with 10 bases separating them. CDR3 region: CASNLASTDTQYF. DNA for the CDR3: TGTGCCAGCAACCTGGCCTCCACAGATACGCAGTATTTT.

The chain combines TRBV20-1 with TRBJ2-7; 11 positions agree with TRBD1. The ends lost 5 bases at V and 2 bases at J; junction bases unmatched: 2. Germline V gives CDR1 DFQATT, CDR2 SNEGSKA (reference sequence). This CDR3 region has 13 residues. CDR3 amino acids: CSAEGQGAYEQYF. As DNA, the CDR3 is TGCAGTGCTGAGGGACAGGGGGCCTACGAGCAGTACTTC.

This clonotype appeared many times. The chain combines TRBV19 with TRBJ1-1, with a tentative D call TRBD1 (5 bases). This CDR3 has 12 residues. Germline V gene data show CDR1 as LNHDA and CDR2 as SQIVND (reference sequence). V was trimmed by 4 bases and J by 9 bases, leaving 12 bases between them. The CDR3 coding sequence is TGTGCCAGTAGTACAGCCGGGGCCAAAGCTTTCTTT. Its protein product is CASSTAGAKAFF.